This TCR beta chain originates from a study of tissue T cells after allogeneic stem cell transplantation. Study-level findings and limits: In patients and mice, blood and spleen missed much of tissue repertoire. Few T cell clones were shared across patients, but motif clusters showed tissue-specific shared signatures. Anatomically similar tissues had similar TCR repertoires within each patient.

Trimming removed 0 bases from V and 1 base from J, with 12 bases in between. Germline CDR1 reads MNHNY; CDR2 reads SVGAGI (reference sequence). CDR3 length equals 16 residues. This research-autopsy study prospectively enrolled adult allogeneic hematopoietic cell transplant recipients with steroid-refractory graft-versus-host disease. This clone was observed once. Its antigen remains unidentified. Using immunoSEQ multiplex PCR, the repertoire was profiled, and TCRdb retains in-frame clones only, with some absent. The table lists 550 to 700 clones, about 80% of them singletons. The chain is built from TRBV6-6 and TRBJ1-2; D is uncertain. Sample: ileal tissue, taken at autopsy. This clonotype was sampled from a female patient aged 18-55 years with steroid-refractory graft-versus-host disease after an allogeneic stem cell transplant. T cells may partly derive from the graft donor. The chain's CDR3 is CASSYSIGKGNYGYTF. The CDR3 nucleotides read TGTGCCAGCAGTTACTCGATAGGGAAGGGTAACTATGGCTACACCTTC.